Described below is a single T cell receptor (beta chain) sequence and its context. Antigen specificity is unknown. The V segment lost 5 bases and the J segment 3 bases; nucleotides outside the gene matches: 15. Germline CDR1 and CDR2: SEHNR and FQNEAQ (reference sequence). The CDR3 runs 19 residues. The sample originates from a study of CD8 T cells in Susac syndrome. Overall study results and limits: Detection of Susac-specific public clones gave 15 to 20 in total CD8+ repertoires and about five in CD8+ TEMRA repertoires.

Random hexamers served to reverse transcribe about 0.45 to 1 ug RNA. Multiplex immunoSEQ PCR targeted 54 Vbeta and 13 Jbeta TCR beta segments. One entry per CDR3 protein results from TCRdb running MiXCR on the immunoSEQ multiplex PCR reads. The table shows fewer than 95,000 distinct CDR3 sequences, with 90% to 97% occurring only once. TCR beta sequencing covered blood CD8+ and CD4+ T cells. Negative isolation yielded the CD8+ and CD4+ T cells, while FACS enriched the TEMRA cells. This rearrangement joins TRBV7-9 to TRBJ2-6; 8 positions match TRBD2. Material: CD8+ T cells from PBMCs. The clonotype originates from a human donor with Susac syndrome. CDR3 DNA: TGTGCCAGCAGCCCCGACGGGGGGGACCTACTTCTTGGGGCCAACGTCCTGACTTTC. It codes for CASSPDGGDLLLGANVLTF.